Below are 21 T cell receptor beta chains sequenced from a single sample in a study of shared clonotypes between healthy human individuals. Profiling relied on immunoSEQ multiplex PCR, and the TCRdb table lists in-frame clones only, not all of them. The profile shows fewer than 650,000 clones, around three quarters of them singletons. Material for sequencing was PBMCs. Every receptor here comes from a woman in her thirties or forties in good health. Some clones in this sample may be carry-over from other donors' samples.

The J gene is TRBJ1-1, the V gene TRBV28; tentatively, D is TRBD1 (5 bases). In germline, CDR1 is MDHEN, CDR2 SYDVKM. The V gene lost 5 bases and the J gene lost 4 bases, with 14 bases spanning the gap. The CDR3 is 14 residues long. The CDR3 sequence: CASSRGRVATEAFF. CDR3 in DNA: TGTGCCAGCAGTCGGGGACGCGTGGCCACTGAAGCTTTCTTT.

The CDR3 DNA reads TGCGCCAGCAGCTTGGTAGCGGGAGGTACCGGGGAGCTGTTTTTT. Amino acids: CASSLVAGGTGELFF. The chain uses TRBV5-1 and TRBJ2-2; 10 positions agree with TRBD2. The V gene end was trimmed by 0 bases and the J gene end by 5 bases; junction bases not matched to a gene: 1. CDR1 and CDR2 from the germline V gene are SGHRS and YFSETQ. The CDR3 runs to 15 residues.

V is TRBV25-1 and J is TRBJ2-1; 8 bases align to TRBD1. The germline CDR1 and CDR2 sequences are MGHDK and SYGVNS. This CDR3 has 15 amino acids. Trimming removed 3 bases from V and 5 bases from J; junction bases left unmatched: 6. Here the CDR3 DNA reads TGTGCCAGCAGTGAGCTGGGACAGGCTGACAATGAGCAGTTCTTC. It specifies CASSELGQADNEQFF.

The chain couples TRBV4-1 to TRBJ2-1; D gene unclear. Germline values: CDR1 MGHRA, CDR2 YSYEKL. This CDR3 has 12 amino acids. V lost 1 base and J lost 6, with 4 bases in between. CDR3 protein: CASSQVANEQFF. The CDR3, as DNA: TGCGCCAGCAGCCAAGTGGCCAATGAGCAGTTCTTC.

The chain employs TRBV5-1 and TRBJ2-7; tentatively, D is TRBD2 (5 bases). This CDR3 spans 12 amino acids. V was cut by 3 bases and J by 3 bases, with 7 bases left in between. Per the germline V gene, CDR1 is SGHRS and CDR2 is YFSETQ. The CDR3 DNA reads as TGCGCCAGCAGCTATGACTACTACGAGCAGTACTTC. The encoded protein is CASSYDYYEQYF.

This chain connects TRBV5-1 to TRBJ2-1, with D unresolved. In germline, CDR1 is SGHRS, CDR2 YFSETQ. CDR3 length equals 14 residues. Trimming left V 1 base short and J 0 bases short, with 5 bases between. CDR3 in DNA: TGCGCCAGCAGCTTGCCACCCTCCTACAATGAGCAGTTCTTC. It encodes CASSLPPSYNEQFF.

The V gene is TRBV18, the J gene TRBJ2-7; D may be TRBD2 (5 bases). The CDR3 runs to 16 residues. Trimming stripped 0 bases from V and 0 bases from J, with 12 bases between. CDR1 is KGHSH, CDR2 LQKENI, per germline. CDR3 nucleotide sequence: TGTGCCAGCTCACCACCGATTTCAGGAGGCTCCTACGAGCAGTACTTC. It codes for CASSPPISGGSYEQYF.

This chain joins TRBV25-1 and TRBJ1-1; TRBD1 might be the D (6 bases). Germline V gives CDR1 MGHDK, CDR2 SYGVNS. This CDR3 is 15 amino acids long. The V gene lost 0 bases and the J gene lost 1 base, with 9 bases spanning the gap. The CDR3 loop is CASSEYWTENTEAFF. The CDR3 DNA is TGTGCCAGCAGTGAATATTGGACAGAGAACACTGAAGCTTTCTTT.

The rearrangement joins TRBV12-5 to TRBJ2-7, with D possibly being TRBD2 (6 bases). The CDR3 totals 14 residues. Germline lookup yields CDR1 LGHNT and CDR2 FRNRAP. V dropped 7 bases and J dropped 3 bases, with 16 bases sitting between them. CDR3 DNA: TGTGCTAGTGCCCCACCCCCGGGGGACTACGAGCAGTACTTC. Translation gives CASAPPPGDYEQYF.

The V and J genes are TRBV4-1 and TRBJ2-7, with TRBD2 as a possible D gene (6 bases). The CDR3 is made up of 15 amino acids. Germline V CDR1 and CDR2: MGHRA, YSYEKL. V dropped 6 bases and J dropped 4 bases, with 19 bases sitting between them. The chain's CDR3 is CASSYGVLGRYEQYF. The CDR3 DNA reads TGCGCCAGCAGTTACGGCGTTTTGGGGAGGTACGAGCAGTACTTC.

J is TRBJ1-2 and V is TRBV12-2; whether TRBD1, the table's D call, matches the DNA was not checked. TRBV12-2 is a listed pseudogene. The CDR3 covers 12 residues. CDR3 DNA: TGTGCAAGTCGCCGAATGGGGACGACAGGGAGCTTC. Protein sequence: CASRRMGTTGSF.

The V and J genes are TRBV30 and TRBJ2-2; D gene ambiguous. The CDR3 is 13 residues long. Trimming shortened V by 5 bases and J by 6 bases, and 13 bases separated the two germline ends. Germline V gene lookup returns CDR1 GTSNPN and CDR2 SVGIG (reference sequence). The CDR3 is CAWLTSFSGELFF. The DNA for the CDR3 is TGTGCCTGGTTGACTTCGTTCTCCGGGGAGCTGTTTTTT.

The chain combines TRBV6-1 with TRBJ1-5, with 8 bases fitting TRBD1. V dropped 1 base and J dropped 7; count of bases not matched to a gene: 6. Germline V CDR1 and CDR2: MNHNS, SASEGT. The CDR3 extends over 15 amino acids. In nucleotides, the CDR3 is TGTGCCAGCAGTGAAGGCCCGGACAGGGCGCAGCCCCAGCATTTT. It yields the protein CASSEGPDRAQPQHF.

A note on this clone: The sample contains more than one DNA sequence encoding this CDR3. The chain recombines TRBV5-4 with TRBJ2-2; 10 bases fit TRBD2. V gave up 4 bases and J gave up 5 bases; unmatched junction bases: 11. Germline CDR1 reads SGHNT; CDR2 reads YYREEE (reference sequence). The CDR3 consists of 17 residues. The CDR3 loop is CASSTGLAGEGTGELFF. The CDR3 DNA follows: TGTGCCAGCAGCACGGGGCTAGCGGGAGAGGGGACCGGGGAGCTGTTTTTT.

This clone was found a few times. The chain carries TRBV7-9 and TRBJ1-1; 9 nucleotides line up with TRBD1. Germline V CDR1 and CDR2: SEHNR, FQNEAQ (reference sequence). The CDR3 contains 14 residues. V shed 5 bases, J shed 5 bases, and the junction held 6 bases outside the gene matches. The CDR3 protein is CASSRRTGETEAFF. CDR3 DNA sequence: TGTGCCAGCAGCCGTCGGACAGGGGAAACTGAAGCTTTCTTT. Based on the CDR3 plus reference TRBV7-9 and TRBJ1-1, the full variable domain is DTGVSQNPRHKITKRGQNVTFRCDPISEHNRLYWYRQTLGQGPEFLTYFQNEAQLEKSRLLSDRFSAERPKGSFSTLEIQRTEQGDSAMYLCASSRRTGETEAFFGQGTRLTVV.

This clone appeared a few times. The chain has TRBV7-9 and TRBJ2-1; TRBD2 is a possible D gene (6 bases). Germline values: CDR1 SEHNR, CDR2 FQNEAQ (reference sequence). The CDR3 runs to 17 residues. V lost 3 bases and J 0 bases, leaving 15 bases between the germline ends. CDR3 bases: TGTGCCAGCAGCTTCCCGGGACTTCTTGGCTCCTACAATGAGCAGTTCTTC. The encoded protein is CASSFPGLLGSYNEQFF.

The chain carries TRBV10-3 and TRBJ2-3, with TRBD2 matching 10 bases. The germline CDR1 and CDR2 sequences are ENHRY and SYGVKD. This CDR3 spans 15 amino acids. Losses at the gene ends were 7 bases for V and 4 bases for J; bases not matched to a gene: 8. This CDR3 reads CAINREREGADTQYF. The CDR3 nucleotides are TGTGCCATCAATCGGGAGCGGGAGGGTGCAGATACGCAGTATTTT.

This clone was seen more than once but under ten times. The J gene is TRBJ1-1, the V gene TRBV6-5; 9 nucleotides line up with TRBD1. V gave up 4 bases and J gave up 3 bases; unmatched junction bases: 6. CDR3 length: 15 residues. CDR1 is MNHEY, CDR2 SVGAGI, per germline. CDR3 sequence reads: CASSSGQGGYTEAFF. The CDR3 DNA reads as TGTGCCAGCAGTTCGGGACAGGGAGGGTACACTGAAGCTTTCTTT.

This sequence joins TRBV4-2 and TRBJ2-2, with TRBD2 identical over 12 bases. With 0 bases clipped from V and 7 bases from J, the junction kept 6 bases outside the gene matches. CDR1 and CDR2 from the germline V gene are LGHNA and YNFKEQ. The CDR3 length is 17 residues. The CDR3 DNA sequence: TGTGCCAGCAGCCAAGACGCTAGCGGGAGGGAGGACGGGGAGCTGTTTTTT. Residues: CASSQDASGREDGELFF.

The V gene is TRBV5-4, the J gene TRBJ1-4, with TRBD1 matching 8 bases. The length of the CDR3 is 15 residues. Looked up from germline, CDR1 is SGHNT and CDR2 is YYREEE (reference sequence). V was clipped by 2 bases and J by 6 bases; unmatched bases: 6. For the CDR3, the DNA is TGTGCCAGCAGCTTCAACAGGGGGGGAGATGAAAAACTGTTTTTT. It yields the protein CASSFNRGGDEKLFF.

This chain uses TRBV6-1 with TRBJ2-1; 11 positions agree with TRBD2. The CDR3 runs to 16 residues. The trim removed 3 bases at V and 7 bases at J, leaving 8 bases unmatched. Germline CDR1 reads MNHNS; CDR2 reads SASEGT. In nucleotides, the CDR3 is TGTGCCAGCAGTGATCCAGGGGGGACTAGCGGAAATGAGCAGTTCTTC. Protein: CASSDPGGTSGNEQFF.